This TCR beta chain was found in a study of blood T cells in healthy people across ages. Findings and caveats of the study: No one knew whether donors had CMV, which possibly confounded expanded clonotype changes.

With respect to this clonotype: Its antigen is not identified.

Samples each yielded at least 5 micrograms of total RNA. Germline CDR1 LGHNA, CDR2 YSLEER. The germline V and J ends were trimmed by 0 bases and 3 bases, with 12 bases remaining between them. This CDR3 has 15 residues. Primed by a sample-barcoded 5' primer and a J-beta primer mix, a second PCR proceeded for roughly 7 to 12 cycles. From the 5' RACE reads, TCRdb called clonotypes with MiXCR, one entry per CDR3 protein. This sample yields around 800,000 distinct CDR3 sequences, of which 20% to 30% are seen a single time; about 3% belongs to the top ten. In addition, the sample was reused for a study of T cells of mothers and their children. From that report: Overlap in related mother-child pairs always slightly exceeded unrelated pairs, never significantly.

This rearrangement joins TRBV4-3 to TRBJ2-7; D unclear. Material: blood. This TCR derives from a boy younger than 18 in good health. The CDR3 reads CASSQDTWAGYEQYF. The CDR3 coding sequence is TGCGCCAGCAGCCAAGATACCTGGGCAGGCTACGAGCAGTACTTC.